The entry below gives a single T cell receptor (beta chain) sequence along with its context. Sequencing was performed with immunoSEQ multiplex PCR; in TCRdb, only in-frame clones are kept and a portion is missing. The repertoire includes 120,000 or so clones, less than 90% of them detected once, and nearly 4.5% sits in the top ten. The V gene end was trimmed by 0 bases and the J gene end by 1 base; junction bases not matched to a gene: 6. This CDR3 is 16 amino acids long. CDR1 is SGHRS and CDR2 is YFSETQ in the germline V gene. This specimen comes from a study of cytomegalovirus exposure and HLA in healthy donors.

Sequenced: PBMCs. This sequence originates from a man between 18 and 29 years old in good health and CMV-seropositive. The chain carries TRBV5-1 and TRBJ1-1, with 7 bases aligning to TRBD1. The CDR3 region is CASSLATGTANTEAFF. CDR3 DNA: TGCGCCAGCAGCTTGGCAACCGGGACAGCGAACACTGAAGCTTTCTTT. Full variable domain (missing parts from reference TRBV5-1 and TRBJ1-1): KAGVTQTPRYLIKTRGQQVTLSCSPISGHRSVSWYQQTPGQGLQFLFEYFSETQRNKGNFPGRFSGRQFSNSRSEMNVSTLELGDSALYLCASSLATGTANTEAFFGQGTRLTVV.